Presented here are 30 T cell receptor beta chains from one specimen sequenced in a study of blood T cell repertoires in COVID-19. TCRdb's table, derived via immunoSEQ multiplex PCR, lists solely in-frame clones and lacks some. The sample contains nearly 60,000 clones, approximately 81% of which appear only once. The specimen sequenced was peripheral blood. The receptor set was obtained from a man aged 40-55 years with active COVID-19.

This clone was detected once. This rearrangement joins TRBV5-4 to TRBJ1-5, with 8 bases matching TRBD1. Trimming at V came to 0 bases and at J to 7 bases, leaving 6 bases not matched to a gene. This CDR3 has 15 residues. Germline loops: CDR1 SGHNT, CDR2 YYREEE (reference sequence). This CDR3 is CASSLGAGTGQPQHF. The CDR3 DNA reads as TGTGCCAGCAGCTTGGGAGCAGGGACAGGCCAGCCCCAGCATTTT.

The chain uses TRBV19 and TRBJ2-2; possibly TRBD1 for D (6 bases). The CDR3 loop spans 15 amino acids. The ends were cut back, 4 bases at V and 8 bases at J, with 17 bases in the middle. Germline loops: CDR1 LNHDA, CDR2 SQIVND (reference sequence). DNA for the CDR3: TGTGCCAGTAGTACCAATCCCCCAGGGGAAGGGGAGCTGTTTTTT. This translates into CASSTNPPGEGELFF.

The gene calls are TRBV7-2 and TRBJ1-3, with no clear D. Germline V gene data show CDR1 as SGHTA and CDR2 as FQGNSA. V shed 3 bases and J shed 2 bases, with 14 bases lying between them. The CDR3 extends over 16 amino acids. This CDR3 is CASSLQPGETGNTIYF. CDR3 bases: TGTGCCAGCAGCTTGCAACCCGGAGAAACTGGAAACACCATATATTTT. Looking up the rest from reference TRBV7-2 and TRBJ1-3 gives the full variable domain: GAGVSQSPSNKVTEKGKDVELRCDPISGHTALYWYRQSLGQGLEFLIYFQGNSAPDKSGLPSDRFSAERTGGSVSTLTIQRTQQEDSAVYLCASSLQPGETGNTIYFGEGSWLTVV.

This clone was seen just once. The rearrangement joins TRBV5-1 to TRBJ1-1; 7 nucleotides agree with TRBD1. The CDR3 has 17 residues. CDR1 and CDR2 (germline): SGHRS, YFSETQ. Trimming cost V 0 bases and J 2 bases; bases outside gene matches: 10. The DNA of the CDR3 is TGCGCCAGCAGCTTGGCCCTACAGGACAGGCCTAACACTGAAGCTTTCTTT. Translated, it gives CASSLALQDRPNTEAFF.

This clone appeared many times. Other DNA sequences in the sample encode the same CDR3. The chain joins TRBV7-8 to TRBJ2-7, with D perhaps TRBD1 (5 bases). Germline values: CDR1 SGHVS, CDR2 FQNEAQ. The CDR3 spans 15 residues. V was pared by 1 base and J by 0 bases, with 10 bases between. The CDR3 region is CASSLVQGPSYEQYF. In DNA form, the CDR3 reads TGTGCCAGCAGCTTAGTTCAGGGCCCCTCCTACGAGCAGTACTTC. The full variable domain, completed using reference TRBV7-8 and TRBJ2-7, is GAGVSQSPRYKVAKRGQDVALRCDPISGHVSLFWYQQALGQGPEFLTYFQNEAQLDKSGLPSDRFFAERPEGSVSTLKIQRTQQEDSAVYLCASSLVQGPSYEQYFGPGTRLTVT.

The chain has TRBV5-1 and TRBJ1-4; 7 positions agree with TRBD1. Unmatched junction bases numbered 2, after V lost 0 bases and J lost 6 bases. This CDR3 contains 14 residues. CDR1 SGHRS and CDR2 YFSETQ come from the germline V gene. CDR3 coding DNA: TGCGCCAGCAGCTTGGCAGGGGGTGATGAAAAACTGTTTTTT. It encodes CASSLAGGDEKLFF.

V usage is TRBV4-1 and J usage is TRBJ2-3; 12 bases map to TRBD2. Germline CDR1 reads MGHRA; CDR2 reads YSYEKL. The CDR3 consists of 15 residues. Losses at the gene ends were 6 bases for V and 5 bases for J; bases not matched to a gene: 6. CDR3 sequence (DNA): TGCGCCAGCAGGAGACTAGCGGGAGCAGTAGATACGCAGTATTTT. This encodes CASRRLAGAVDTQYF.

This clone was detected only a few times. The V gene is TRBV2, the J gene TRBJ2-3; 10 bases align to TRBD2. The CDR3 has 16 amino acids. V dropped 4 bases and J dropped 2; count of bases not matched to a gene: 6. Germline CDR1 reads SNHLY; CDR2 reads FYNNEI. The CDR3 loop reads CASSGGLAWYTDTQYF. In DNA form, the CDR3 reads TGTGCCAGCAGTGGGGGACTAGCGTGGTACACAGATACGCAGTATTTT.

The V and J genes are TRBV2 and TRBJ1-3; perhaps TRBD1 as D (5 bases). The length of the CDR3 is 13 residues. Per germline, CDR1 SNHLY and CDR2 FYNNEI. Trimming cost V 1 base and J 4 bases, with 5 bases left between them. CDR3 sequence (DNA): TGTGCCAGCAGTGAAGGACAGGGAAACACCATATATTTT. It translates to CASSEGQGNTIYF. Variable domain in full (rest from reference TRBV2 and TRBJ1-3): EPEVTQTPSHQVTQMGQEVILRCVPISNHLYFYWYRQILGQKVEFLVSFYNNEISEKSEIFDDQFSVERPDGSNFTLKIRSTKLEDSAMYFCASSEGQGNTIYFGEGSWLTVV.

The chain has TRBV30 and TRBJ1-4; D may be TRBD1 (5 bases). The germline V gene has CDR1 GTSNPN and CDR2 SVGIG (reference sequence). Trimming stripped 0 bases from V and 5 bases from J, with 13 bases between. The CDR3 covers 15 residues. The CDR3 DNA reads as TGTGCCTGGAGTGTACTCGGGGGGAAGAATGAAAAACTGTTTTTT. Translation: CAWSVLGGKNEKLFF.

The rearrangement joins TRBV4-1 to TRBJ2-7; TRBD1 matches 9 bases. Trimming at V came to 2 bases and at J to 6 bases, leaving 8 bases not matched to a gene. CDR3 size: 15 residues. CDR1 is MGHRA and CDR2 is YSYEKL in the germline V gene. The CDR3 DNA reads as TGCGCCAGCAGCCAATTAGGGACAGGGTTTTCCGAGCAGTACTTC. Translation gives CASSQLGTGFSEQYF.

The chain has TRBV5-4 and TRBJ1-1, with D maybe TRBD1 (5 bases). This CDR3 is 14 amino acids long. Germline V gives CDR1 SGHNT, CDR2 YYREEE (reference sequence). The ends were cut back, 1 base at V and 3 bases at J, with 10 bases in the middle. The CDR3 sequence: CASSLQGVDTEAFF. CDR3 bases: TGTGCCAGCAGCTTGCAGGGTGTCGACACTGAAGCTTTCTTT. The full variable domain, with the rest looked up from reference TRBV5-4 and TRBJ1-1, is ETGVTQSPTHLIKTRGQQVTLRCSSQSGHNTVSWYQQALGQGPQFIFQYYREEENGRGNFPPRFSGLQFPNYSSELNVNALELDDSALYLCASSLQGVDTEAFFGQGTRLTVV.

This rearrangement joins TRBV10-3 to TRBJ2-2; D perhaps matches TRBD2 (5 bases). This CDR3 has 14 residues. Germline CDR1 reads ENHRY; CDR2 reads SYGVKD. V gave up 5 bases and J gave up 3 bases, with 10 bases separating them. In DNA, the CDR3 is TGTGCCATCAGTCCTAGCTCAGACACCGGGGAGCTGTTTTTT. Translating it yields CAISPSSDTGELFF.

The chain uses TRBV6-5 and TRBJ1-3; D might be TRBD1 (6 bases). This CDR3 has 15 amino acids. V dropped 0 bases and J dropped 8 bases, with 14 bases sitting between them. Germline V gene lookup returns CDR1 MNHEY and CDR2 SVGAGI. The CDR3 region is CASSYSPGRGDTIYF. In DNA, the CDR3 is TGTGCCAGCAGTTACTCTCCGGGCAGGGGAGACACCATATATTTT.

The CDR3 DNA reads as TGTGCCAGCAGCGTAGGACAGGCAGGAGGCCCAGATACGCAGTATTTT. This encodes CASSVGQAGGPDTQYF. This chain links TRBV9 with TRBJ2-3, with D perhaps matching TRBD1 (6 bases). Germline V CDR1 and CDR2: SGDLS, YYNGEE. The V end lost 0 bases, the J end lost 4 bases, and 15 bases lay between the germline ends. The CDR3 loop spans 16 amino acids.

This clone was seen just once. The J gene is TRBJ2-2, the V gene TRBV3-1 (or the pseudogene TRBV3-2); D is ambiguous. CDR1 is LGHDT, CDR2 YNNKEL, per germline (reference sequence). Trimming shortened V by 4 bases and J by 1 base, and 7 bases separated the two germline ends. The CDR3 totals 14 residues. The CDR3 protein is CASSPLRNTGELFF. CDR3 DNA sequence: TGTGCCAGCAGCCCCCTCCGGAACACCGGGGAGCTGTTTTTT.

The rearrangement joins TRBV13 to TRBJ1-4; 7 positions agree with TRBD1. Germline values: CDR1 PRHDT, CDR2 FYEKMQ (reference sequence). The trim removed 2 bases at V and 7 bases at J, leaving 7 bases unmatched. The CDR3 spans 15 residues. The CDR3 nucleotides read TGTGCCAGCAGCTTAAGACAGGGTAAACCTGAAAAACTGTTTTTT. As protein: CASSLRQGKPEKLFF.

The chain combines TRBV21-1 with TRBJ2-3; TRBD2 reflects the table's D call only, with no check against the DNA. TRBV21-1 is termed a pseudogene. The CDR3 has 20 residues. CDR3 region: CASSKGRDGWPSRRTDTQYF. DNA of the CDR3: TGTGCCAGCAGCAAAGGGCGGGACGGATGGCCTAGCCGACGCACAGATACGCAGTATTTT.

Within the sample, this clone is medium-sized (0.01 to 0.1%). The CDR3 region is CASRETWGREAFF. The CDR3 DNA reads as TGTGCCAGCAGAGAAACTTGGGGGAGGGAAGCTTTCTTT. The chain recombines TRBV27 with TRBJ1-1, with D possibly matching TRBD1 (5 bases). The CDR3 sequence is 13 residues long. Trimming took 6 bases from V and 8 from J, leaving 16 bases between them. CDR1 and CDR2 (germline): MNHEY, SMNVEV (reference sequence).

The sample holds a few counts of this clone. This chain links TRBV7-9 with TRBJ2-7; D gene uncertain. Germline loops: CDR1 SEHNR, CDR2 FQNEAQ (reference sequence). Trimming removed 3 bases from V and 3 bases from J, with 6 bases in between. The CDR3 loop spans 12 amino acids. CDR3 in DNA: TGTGCCAGCAGCTTTACCAGCTACGAGCAGTACTTC. Amino acid sequence: CASSFTSYEQYF.

The V and J genes are TRBV7-6 and TRBJ2-7, with a possible D match to TRBD1 (6 bases). The germline V gene encodes CDR1 SGHVS and CDR2 FNYEAQ. The CDR3 runs 15 residues. The germline V and J ends were trimmed by 3 bases and 2 bases, with 14 bases remaining between them. The CDR3 bases are TGTGCCAGCAGCTTCTTACAGGGTTCTACCTACGAGCAGTACTTC. Its protein product is CASSFLQGSTYEQYF.

The CDR3 nucleotides read TGTGCCAGCAGCTTAAGCAGTGACATCTATGGCTACACCTTC. Residues: CASSLSSDIYGYTF. The chain joins TRBV7-8 to TRBJ1-2, with no clear D. This CDR3 has 14 amino acids. Trimming shortened V by 2 bases and J by 4 bases, and 11 bases separated the two germline ends. CDR1 and CDR2 (germline): SGHVS, FQNEAQ.

The chain links TRBV28 to TRBJ2-7; D might be TRBD2 (6 bases). From germline, CDR1 is MDHEN and CDR2 SYDVKM. The CDR3 totals 14 residues. V was clipped by 1 base and J by 2 bases, with 9 bases between them. The CDR3 spells CASSLSGETYEQYF. The CDR3 bases are TGTGCCAGCAGTTTATCGGGGGAGACCTACGAGCAGTACTTC.

This clone came up a few times. The V and J genes are TRBV27 and TRBJ1-5, with 7 bases identical to TRBD1. The CDR3 consists of 14 residues. The V gene end was trimmed by 6 bases and the J gene end by 8 bases; junction bases not matched to a gene: 10. CDR1 and CDR2 from the germline V gene are MNHEY and SMNVEV (reference sequence). CDR3 coding DNA: TGTGCCAGCAGGCCCGGGACAGAGCCGGAGCCCCAGCATTTT. Protein: CASRPGTEPEPQHF.

The J gene is TRBJ2-1, the V gene TRBV10-2; TRBD1 agrees at 7 bases. Germline CDR1 and CDR2: WSHSY and SAAADI. V shed 6 bases, J shed 6 bases, and the junction held 11 bases outside the gene matches. This CDR3 contains 15 residues. In DNA form, the CDR3 reads TGCGCCAGCAGGAAATACAGGGGTACGGGCAATGAGCAGTTCTTC. Translated, it gives CASRKYRGTGNEQFF.

Written as DNA, the CDR3 is TGTGCCAGCAGCCCTAGCGGGGAGAATACGCAGTATTTT. Translating gives CASSPSGENTQYF. The chain joins TRBV27 to TRBJ2-3, with 9 bases identical to TRBD2. The germline gives CDR1 MNHEY, CDR2 SMNVEV (reference sequence). V dropped 6 bases and J dropped 7; count of bases not matched to a gene: 5. This CDR3 region has 13 residues.

V and J are TRBV10-3 and TRBJ1-1, with TRBD1 matching 7 bases. Losses at the gene ends were 4 bases for V and 5 bases for J; bases not matched to a gene: 13. CDR1 is ENHRY, CDR2 SYGVKD, per germline. The CDR3 length is 16 residues. CDR3 nucleotide sequence: TGTGCCATCAGTGTGACCCAAGGGGGCGGTGGGACTGAAGCTTTCTTT. Its protein is CAISVTQGGGGTEAFF.

V gene TRBV19 combines with J gene TRBJ2-1; 7 nucleotides align to TRBD2. Trimming cost V 6 bases and J 0 bases; bases outside gene matches: 2. CDR1 LNHDA and CDR2 SQIVND come from the germline V gene (reference sequence). This CDR3 is 14 amino acids long. CDR3 sequence reads: CASRTSSSYNEQFF. Here the CDR3 DNA reads TGTGCCAGTAGGACTAGCAGCTCCTACAATGAGCAGTTCTTC.

V usage is TRBV28 and J usage is TRBJ1-1, with D maybe TRBD1 (5 bases). The CDR3 extends over 15 amino acids. V lost 7 bases and J 10 bases, leaving 25 bases between the germline ends. Germline V lookup: CDR1 MDHEN, CDR2 SYDVKM. For the CDR3, the DNA is TGTGCCAGCATCCCCCCGGTGGAGGGAGGGCAGGGAGCTTTCTTT. As protein: CASIPPVEGGQGAFF.

The chain has TRBV10-3 and TRBJ2-7; D unresolved. CDR1 is ENHRY and CDR2 is SYGVKD in the germline V gene. V was shortened by 2 bases and J by 4 bases, with 6 bases between the two germline ends. The CDR3 contains 12 residues. The CDR3: CAISEATYEQYF. The DNA for the CDR3 is TGTGCCATCAGTGAGGCCACATACGAGCAGTACTTC.